The sequence of this T cell receptor beta chain was determined in a study of shared clonotypes between healthy human individuals. About the study: CD4 naive and memory got three plates each, CD8 naive two, CD8 memory one.

V trimming: 4 bases; J trimming: 7 bases; junction bases outside the gene matches: 12. Germline CDR1 and CDR2: SGHRS and YFSETQ. The CDR3 spans 15 residues. The study enrolled healthy HIV-negative adults without recent acute infections or vaccinations as donors. The split of CD4+ cells yielded CD45RA+ naive and CD45RA-negative memory subsets. The data were produced by immunoSEQ multiplex PCR, yet TCRdb's version contains in-frame clones alone and is incomplete. The sample holds 2 million to 2.5 million clones, 95% seen once. General study findings and limits: Sampling covered nothing but blood. Tissue TCR repertoires likely differ from those found in blood.

As regards this clone: The target antigen is unknown.

Sequencing input: naive CD4+ T cells sorted from blood. Regarding subset: CD45RA+ positively selected. The sequence derives from a young man in good health. V and J are TRBV5-1 and TRBJ2-3; 7 bases line up with TRBD1. DNA for the CDR3: TGCGCCAGCAGCCTCCTCGGGACAGATTATAATACGCAGTATTTT. Its protein is CASSLLGTDYNTQYF.